A selection of T cell receptor beta chains follows, all from one sample in a study of beta chain features in type 1 diabetes. Profiled with immunoSEQ multiplex PCR; TCRdb holds only in-frame clones, not every one. The table shows a few hundred thousand clones, with about 15% occurring only once. The source material was naive CD4+ T cells from blood. The receptor source for this set is a woman under 30 in good health. Both conserved end residues are part of each CDR3. A D gene is named only where the DNA matches it firmly. Not all rows give a size; the values are once, few, many and, for expanded clones, a class.

few | TRBJ2-1 | TRBD2 | TRBV5-4 | CASSPSSGTYYNEQFF | TGTGCCAGCAGCCCATCTAGCGGGACCTACTACAATGAGCAGTTCTTC
few | TRBJ2-5 | TRBD1 | TRBV14 | CASSDTGGWGTQYF | TGTGCCAGCAGCGATACAGGGGGCTGGGGGACCCAGTACTTC
. | TRBJ2-1 | TRBD1 | TRBV28 | CASSPRTGLGNEQFF | TGTGCCAGCAGTCCCCGGACAGGGTTAGGCAATGAGCAGTTCTTC
once | TRBJ2-3 | . | TRBV5-6 | CASSLRAADTQYF | TGTGCCAGCAGCTTGAGAGCCGCAGATACGCAGTATTTT
few | TRBJ1-2 | . | TRBV10-3 | CAISGGNSLSGYTF | TGTGCCATCAGTGGGGGCAATTCCTTGTCTGGCTACACCTTC
few | TRBJ2-1 | . | TRBV30 | CAWKQERAVNEQFF | TGTGCCTGGAAGCAGGAGAGGGCGGTGAATGAGCAGTTCTTC
few | TRBJ1-2 | . | TRBV7-9 | CASSGEGRRRSYGYTF | TGTGCCAGCAGCGGGGAGGGCAGGCGAAGATCCTATGGCTACACCTTC
. | TRBJ2-1 | . | TRBV4-1 | CASSLAVGNEQFF | TGCGCCAGCAGCCTAGCGGTAGGGAATGAGCAGTTCTTC
. | TRBJ2-1 | TRBD2 | TRBV18 | CASSPPGLAGMGGNNEQFF | TGTGCCAGCTCACCACCTGGACTAGCGGGAATGGGGGGGAACAATGAGCAGTTCTTC
few | TRBJ2-1 | TRBD2 | TRBV7-2 | CASSLGGTSGNEQFF | TGTGCCAGCAGCTTAGGCGGGACTAGCGGCAATGAGCAGTTCTTC
. | TRBJ2-7 | . | TRBV10-3 | CAISDRNSYEQYF | TGTGCCATCAGTGACAGGAACTCCTACGAGCAGTACTTC
. | TRBJ2-7 | . | TRBV27 | CASSLFRSGLSYEQYF | TGTGCCAGCAGTTTGTTTCGGTCGGGACTCTCCTACGAGCAGTACTTC
. | TRBJ2-1 | TRBD2 | TRBV5-4 | CASSWGTSGSYNEQFF | TGTGCCAGCAGCTGGGGGACTAGCGGGAGTTACAATGAGCAGTTCTTC
few | TRBJ2-1 | . | TRBV6-6 | CASSGTRYNEQFF | TGTGCCAGCAGTGGGACTCGCTACAATGAGCAGTTCTTC
. | TRBJ2-3 | TRBD2 | TRBV9 | CASSTGLAGVDTQYF | TGTGCCAGCAGCACCGGACTAGCGGGAGTTGATACGCAGTATTTT
. | TRBJ2-1 | . | TRBV7-2 | CASSPPSAYNEQFF | TGTGCCAGCAGCCCTCCTAGCGCCTACAATGAGCAGTTCTTC
few | TRBJ2-7 | . | TRBV15 | CATSRDLRGRSYEQYF | TGTGCCACCAGCAGAGATCTTAGGGGCCGCTCCTACGAGCAGTACTTC
. | TRBJ2-7 | . | TRBV28 | CASGPTATYEQYF | TGTGCCAGCGGCCCCACAGCAACCTACGAGCAGTACTTC
few | TRBJ2-5 | . | TRBV21-1 | CASSKGPVDGIKETQYF | TGTGCCAGCAGCAAAGGCCCCGTTGACGGGATAAAAGAGACCCAGTACTTC
. | TRBJ2-1 | TRBD2 | TRBV10-3 | CAISESGLASNEQFF | TGTGCCATCAGTGAGTCGGGACTAGCTTCCAATGAGCAGTTCTTC
. | TRBJ2-2 | TRBD2 | TRBV30 | CAWRRGDFYNTGELFF | TGTGCCTGGAGACGGGGGGACTTCTACAACACCGGGGAGCTGTTTTTT
few | TRBJ1-4 | . | TRBV7-9 | CASSWEPPEKLFF | TGTGCCAGCAGCTGGGAGCCACCTGAAAAACTGTTTTTT
. | TRBJ1-5 | TRBD1 | TRBV14 | CASSQEARTGRNQPQHF | TGTGCCAGCAGCCAAGAGGCGAGGACAGGGAGAAATCAGCCCCAGCATTTT
few | TRBJ1-1 | . | TRBV27 | CASSLLFVRGNTEAFF | TGTGCCAGCAGTTTACTCTTCGTGCGGGGGAACACTGAAGCTTTCTTT
few | TRBJ2-1 | . | TRBV7-8 | CASSFGQTEQFF | TGTGCCAGCAGCTTCGGACAGACTGAGCAGTTCTTC
. | TRBJ2-7 | . | TRBV30 | CAWSKRREQYF | TGTGCCTGGAGTAAGCGACGCGAGCAGTACTTC
. | TRBJ1-2 | TRBD1 | TRBV5-1 | CASSYLTGGESYGYTF | TGCGCCAGCAGCTACCTGACAGGGGGCGAGAGCTATGGCTACACCTTC
. | TRBJ2-2 | . | TRBV7-9 | CARRGGTGELFF | TGTGCCAGACGAGGGGGAACCGGGGAGCTGTTTTTT
. | TRBJ1-1 | TRBD1 | TRBV6-5 | CASSYWTGGTEAFF | TGTGCCAGCAGTTACTGGACAGGGGGCACTGAAGCTTTCTTT
. | TRBJ2-3 | TRBD2 | TRBV7-6 | CASSLSLAGGSDTQYF | TGTGCCAGCAGCTTGTCTTTAGCGGGAGGGTCAGATACGCAGTATTTT
. | TRBJ2-3 | . | TRBV7-2 | CASSLDRTEEQYF | TGTGCCAGCAGCTTAGATCGGACAGAAGAGCAGTATTTT
. | TRBJ2-1 | TRBD2 | TRBV14 | CASSLLAGRNNEQFF | TGTGCCAGCAGCCTACTAGCGGGCCGTAACAATGAGCAGTTCTTC
few | TRBJ2-1 | . | TRBV29-1 | CSVEDGPYGSSIYNEQFF | TGCAGCGTTGAAGATGGCCCTTATGGCTCTTCCATCTACAATGAGCAGTTCTTC
. | TRBJ2-7 | . | TRBV7-9 | CASSLGRAVDYEQYF | TGTGCCAGCAGCTTAGGCAGGGCCGTGGACTACGAGCAGTACTTC
. | TRBJ2-3 | . | TRBV28 | CASRRGGGGTDTQYF | TGTGCCAGCAGGAGGGGGGGAGGGGGCACAGATACGCAGTATTTT
. | TRBJ1-1 | . | TRBV18 | CASSPGRGYTEAFF | TGTGCCAGCTCACCGGGAAGGGGTTACACTGAAGCTTTCTTT
few | TRBJ2-5 | TRBD2 | TRBV19 | CASSLRLAGKALSGETQYF | TGTGCCAGTAGCCTCCGACTAGCGGGAAAGGCTCTAAGTGGAGAGACCCAGTACTTC
. | TRBJ2-1 | TRBD1 | TRBV6-5 | CASSPQGTYNEQFF | TGTGCCAGCAGTCCACAGGGGACCTACAATGAGCAGTTCTTC
few | TRBJ1-2 | . | TRBV7-9 | CASSLGAGGGYTF | TGTGCCAGCAGCTTAGGTGCCGGTGGTGGCTACACCTTC
. | TRBJ2-3 | TRBD1 | TRBV9 | CASSVVGDRSYQDTQYF | TGTGCCAGCAGCGTAGTAGGGGACAGGAGCTATCAAGATACGCAGTATTTT
. | TRBJ2-1 | TRBD2 | TRBV29-1 | CSGYSEGTSGRRDEQFF | TGCAGTGGATATTCAGAGGGGACTAGCGGGAGGCGGGATGAGCAGTTCTTC
. | TRBJ2-4 | . | TRBV29-1 | CSVQKDSPKNIQYF | TGCAGCGTACAAAAGGACAGTCCGAAAAACATTCAGTACTTC
. | TRBJ2-5 | TRBD2 | TRBV11-2 | CASSSGTSGTETQYF | TGTGCCAGCAGCTCCGGGACTAGCGGGACAGAGACCCAGTACTTC
. | TRBJ1-3 | TRBD1 | TRBV5-8 | CASSGGTGVGNTIYF | TGTGCCAGCAGCGGAGGGACAGGGGTTGGAAACACCATATATTTT
. | TRBJ2-1 | TRBD2 | TRBV5-1 | CASSEGPEREEQFF | TGCGCCAGCAGCGAGGGTCCCGAGCGGGAGGAGCAGTTCTTC
. | TRBJ1-1 | . | TRBV28 | CASSQPLRGTEAFF | TGTGCCAGCAGTCAACCGCTACGAGGGACTGAAGCTTTCTTT
few | TRBJ2-7 | TRBD2 | TRBV19 | CASSTIVTGGMSEQYF | TGTGCCAGTAGTACCATTGTGACGGGGGGGATGAGCGAGCAGTACTTC
few | TRBJ1-1 | . | TRBV5-1 | CASTLGANTEAFF | TGCGCCAGCACCCTTGGGGCGAACACTGAAGCTTTCTTT
. | TRBJ2-7 | . | TRBV30 | CAWSVSVPSYEQYF | TGTGCCTGGAGCGTCAGCGTGCCCTCCTACGAGCAGTACTTC
few | TRBJ2-7 | TRBD2 | TRBV7-9 | CASSSGTSGRREQYF | TGTGCCAGCAGCTCGGGAACTAGCGGGAGGCGCGAGCAGTACTTC
few | TRBJ2-1 | . | TRBV7-9 | CASSPTSNEQFF | TGTGCCAGCAGCCCGACTAGCAATGAGCAGTTCTTC
. | TRBJ2-4 | TRBD1 | TRBV28 | CASSPRTGGSWNIQYF | TGTGCCAGCAGTCCTAGGACAGGGGGCTCTTGGAACATTCAGTACTTC
. | TRBJ1-5 | TRBD1 | TRBV2 | CASSEVQGIQPQHF | TGTGCCAGCAGTGAAGTACAGGGGATACAGCCCCAGCATTTT
few | TRBJ2-7 | TRBD1 | TRBV5-1 | CASSLARDRGYEQYF | TGCGCCAGCAGCTTGGCCCGGGACAGGGGCTACGAGCAGTACTTC
. | TRBJ2-5 | . | TRBV30 | CAWTGLETQYF | TGTGCCTGGACAGGGTTGGAGACCCAGTACTTC
. | TRBJ2-2 | . | TRBV5-4 | CASSWTVANTGELFF | TGTGCCAGCAGCTGGACTGTGGCGAACACCGGGGAGCTGTTTTTT
. | TRBJ2-5 | . | TRBV18 | CASSSREETQYF | TGTGCCAGCTCATCGAGGGAAGAGACCCAGTACTTC
few | TRBJ2-1 | TRBD2 | TRBV7-2 | CASSLAGLAVNEQFF | TGTGCCAGCAGCTTAGCGGGACTAGCGGTCAATGAGCAGTTCTTC
. | TRBJ2-1 | . | TRBV5-1 | CASSRSGYNEQFF | TGCGCCAGCAGCCGGAGCGGGTACAATGAGCAGTTCTTC
few | TRBJ2-7 | TRBD1 | TRBV7-9 | CASSLPGTGSYEQYF | TGTGCCAGCAGCCTACCCGGGACAGGTTCCTACGAGCAGTACTTC